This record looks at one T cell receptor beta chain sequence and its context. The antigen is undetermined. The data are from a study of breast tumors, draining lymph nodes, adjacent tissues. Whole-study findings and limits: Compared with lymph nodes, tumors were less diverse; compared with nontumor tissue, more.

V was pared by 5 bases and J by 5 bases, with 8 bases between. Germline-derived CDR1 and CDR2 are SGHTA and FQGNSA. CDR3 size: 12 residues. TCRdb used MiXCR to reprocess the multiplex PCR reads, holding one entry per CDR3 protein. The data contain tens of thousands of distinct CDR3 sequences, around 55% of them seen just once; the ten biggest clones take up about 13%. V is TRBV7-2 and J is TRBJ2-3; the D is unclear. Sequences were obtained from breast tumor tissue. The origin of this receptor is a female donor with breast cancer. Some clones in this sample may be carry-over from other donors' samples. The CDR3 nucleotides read TGTGCCAGCAGCCATTATGGAGATACGCAGTATTTT. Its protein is CASSHYGDTQYF.